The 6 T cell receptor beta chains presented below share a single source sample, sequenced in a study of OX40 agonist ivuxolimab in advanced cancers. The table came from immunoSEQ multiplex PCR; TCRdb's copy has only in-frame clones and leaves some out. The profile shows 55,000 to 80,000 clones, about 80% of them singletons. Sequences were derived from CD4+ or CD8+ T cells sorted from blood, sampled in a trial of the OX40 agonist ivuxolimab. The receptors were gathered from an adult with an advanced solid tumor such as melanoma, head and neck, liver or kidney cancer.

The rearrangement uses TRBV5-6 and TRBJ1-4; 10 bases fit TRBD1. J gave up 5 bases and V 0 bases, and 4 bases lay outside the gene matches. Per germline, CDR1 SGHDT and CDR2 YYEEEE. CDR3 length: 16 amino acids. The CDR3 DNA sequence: TGTGCCAGCAGCTTGGTTTGGGGACAGGGGAATGAAAAACTGTTTTTT. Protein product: CASSLVWGQGNEKLFF.

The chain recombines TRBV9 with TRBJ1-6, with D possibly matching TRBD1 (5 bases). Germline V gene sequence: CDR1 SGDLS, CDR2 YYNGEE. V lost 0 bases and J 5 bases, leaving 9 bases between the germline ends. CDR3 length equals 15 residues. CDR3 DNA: TGTGCCAGCAGCGTAGATGGGGGTAATAATTCACCCCTCCACTTT. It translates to CASSVDGGNNSPLHF. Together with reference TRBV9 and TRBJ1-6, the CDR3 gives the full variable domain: DSGVTQTPKHLITATGQRVTLRCSPRSGDLSVYWYQQSLDQGLQFLIQYYNGEERAKGNILERFSAQQFPDLHSELNLSSLELGDSALYFCASSVDGGNNSPLHFGNGTRLTVT.

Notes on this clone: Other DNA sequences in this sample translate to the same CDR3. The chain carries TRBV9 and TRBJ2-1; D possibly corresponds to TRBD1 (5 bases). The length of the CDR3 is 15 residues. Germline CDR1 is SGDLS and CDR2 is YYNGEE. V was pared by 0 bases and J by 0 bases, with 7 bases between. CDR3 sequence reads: CASSVDRSSYNEQFF. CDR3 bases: TGTGCCAGCAGCGTAGACAGGAGCTCCTACAATGAGCAGTTCTTC.

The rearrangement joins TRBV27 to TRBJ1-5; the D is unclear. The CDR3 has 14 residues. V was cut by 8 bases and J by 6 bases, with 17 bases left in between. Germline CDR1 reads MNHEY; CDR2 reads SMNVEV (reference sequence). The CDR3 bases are TGTGCCAGCTCTTTCTCGGTTTCGGGTCAGCCCCAGCATTTT. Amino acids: CASSFSVSGQPQHF.

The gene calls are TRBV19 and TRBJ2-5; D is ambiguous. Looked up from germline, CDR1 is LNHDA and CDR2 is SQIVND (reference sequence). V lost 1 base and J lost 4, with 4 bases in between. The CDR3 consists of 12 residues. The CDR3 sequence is CASSIGRETQYF. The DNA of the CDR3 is TGTGCCAGTAGTATAGGAAGAGAGACCCAGTACTTC.

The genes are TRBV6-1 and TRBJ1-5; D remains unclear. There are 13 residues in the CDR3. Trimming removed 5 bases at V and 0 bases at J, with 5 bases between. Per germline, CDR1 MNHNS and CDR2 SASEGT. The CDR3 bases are TGTGCCAGCAGTCCCTATAGCAATCAGCCCCAGCATTTT. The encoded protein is CASSPYSNQPQHF.